This T cell receptor (beta chain) was observed in a study of PD-1 blockade in classical Hodgkin lymphoma. Study-wide background: It was nivolumab at 3 mg/kg, given intravenously every 2 weeks, that patients received.

Every patient experienced relapse after autologous stem cell transplantation, and brentuximab vedotin exposure varied. Study results and limitations: Relapsed/refractory patients reportedly had the lowest baseline TCR diversity, below newly diagnosed patients, who were below healthy donors. With CD4+ cells, TCR diversity rose significantly by C4D1, but not with CD8+ cells.

Of note for this clone: What it binds is unknown.

Between the trimmed V and J ends, which lost 2 bases and 0 bases, there was a span of 17 bases. CDR1 and CDR2 (germline): MNHEY, SMNVEV (reference sequence). The CDR3 is made up of 18 amino acids. Sequencing used immunoSEQ multiplex PCR; TCRdb keeps in-frame clones, though not all of them. Among approximately 89,000 clones listed, approximately 80% were seen once. This TCR was sampled from a human donor with classical Hodgkin lymphoma. Sequencing was performed on peripheral blood mononuclear cells (PBMCs), taken at baseline. J is TRBJ2-4 and V is TRBV27; D may be TRBD1 (6 bases). This chain's CDR3 is CASSLVQGAPLAKNIQYF. The DNA of the CDR3 is TGTGCCAGCAGTTTAGTACAGGGCGCTCCTTTAGCCAAAAACATTCAGTACTTC.